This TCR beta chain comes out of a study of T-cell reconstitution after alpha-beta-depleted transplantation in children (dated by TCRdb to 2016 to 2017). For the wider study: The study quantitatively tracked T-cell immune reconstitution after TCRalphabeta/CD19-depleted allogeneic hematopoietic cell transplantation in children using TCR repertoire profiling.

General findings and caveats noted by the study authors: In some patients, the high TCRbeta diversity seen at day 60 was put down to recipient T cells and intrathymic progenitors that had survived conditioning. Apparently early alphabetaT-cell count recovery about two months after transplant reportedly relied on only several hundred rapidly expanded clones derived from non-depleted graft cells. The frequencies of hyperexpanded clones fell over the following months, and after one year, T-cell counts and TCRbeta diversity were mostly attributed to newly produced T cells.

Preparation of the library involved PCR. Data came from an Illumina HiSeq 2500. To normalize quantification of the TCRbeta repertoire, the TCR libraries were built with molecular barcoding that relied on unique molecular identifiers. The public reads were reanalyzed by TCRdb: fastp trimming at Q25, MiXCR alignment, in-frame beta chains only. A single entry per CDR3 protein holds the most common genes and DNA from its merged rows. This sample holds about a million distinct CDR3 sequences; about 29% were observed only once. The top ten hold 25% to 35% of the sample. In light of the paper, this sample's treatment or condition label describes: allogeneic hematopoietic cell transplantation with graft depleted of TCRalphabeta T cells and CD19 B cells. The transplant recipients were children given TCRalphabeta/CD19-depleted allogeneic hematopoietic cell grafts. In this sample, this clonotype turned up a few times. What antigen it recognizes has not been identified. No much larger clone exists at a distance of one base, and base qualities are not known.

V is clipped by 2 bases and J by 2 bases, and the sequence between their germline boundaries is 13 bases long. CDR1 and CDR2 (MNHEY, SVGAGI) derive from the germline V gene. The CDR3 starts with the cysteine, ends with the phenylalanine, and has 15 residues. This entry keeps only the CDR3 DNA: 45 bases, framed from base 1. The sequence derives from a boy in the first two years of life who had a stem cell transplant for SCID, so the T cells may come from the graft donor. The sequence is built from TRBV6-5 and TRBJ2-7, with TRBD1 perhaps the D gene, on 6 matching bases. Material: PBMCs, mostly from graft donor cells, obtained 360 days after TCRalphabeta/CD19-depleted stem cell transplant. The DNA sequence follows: TGTGCCAGCAGTTACCCTGACAGGCCCCCCTACGAGCAGTACTTC. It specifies CASSYPDRPPYEQYF.